This T cell receptor (beta chain) was sequenced in a study of shared clonotypes between healthy human individuals. Some clones are missing from TCRdb's copy, which holds only in-frame ones; the method was immunoSEQ multiplex PCR. The sample has roughly 2,000,000 clones; 80% to 95% are singletons. V was trimmed by 2 bases and J by 4 bases, leaving 40 bases between them. The CDR3 totals 24 residues. The V gene's germline CDR1 is SGHRS and CDR2 YFSETQ. Cells designated naive CD8 were CD45RO-negative and were positively selected for CCR7, with terminally differentiated effector memory CD45RA+ cells excluded. Donors were healthy HIV-negative adults without recent acute infections or vaccinations.

The V call is TRBV5-1, the J call TRBJ2-1; D is possibly TRBD1 (5 bases). The sample consisted of naive CD8+ T cells from PBMCs. The receptor was isolated from a man aged 18 to 29 in good health. Some clones in this sample may be carry-over from other donors' samples. The DNA for the CDR3 is TGCGCCAGCAGCTTCCTGGGTAGGGTGAGGACAAATCCCGGTGGCGATAAAATTTACAATGAGCAGTTCTTC. This codes for CASSFLGRVRTNPGGDKIYNEQFF.